What follows are 23 T cell receptor beta chains derived from one specimen sequenced in a study of blood T cells in healthy people across ages. Alongside a J-beta primer mix, a sample-barcoded 5' primer served in a second PCR lasting about 6 to 12 cycles. TCRdb re-analysed the 5' RACE reads in MiXCR, keeping a single row per CDR3 protein. The table has about 1 million distinct CDR3 sequences, under 45% seen once. The sample consisted of blood. The receptors were gathered from a woman aged 60-70 years in good health.

V is TRBV10-2 and J is TRBJ2-5; D possibly corresponds to TRBD2 (5 bases). The CDR3 is 15 residues long. Germline CDR1 reads WSHSY; CDR2 reads SAAADI. V was trimmed by 3 bases and J by 0 bases, leaving 11 bases between them. This CDR3 is CASSDSARDQETQYF. CDR3 DNA sequence: TGCGCCAGCAGTGATTCTGCGAGGGACCAAGAGACCCAGTACTTC.

V is TRBV7-9 and J is TRBJ2-2, with unresolved D. The V end was cut by 2 bases, the J end by 4 bases, with 2 bases between. Germline loops: CDR1 SEHNR, CDR2 FQNEAQ (reference sequence). This CDR3 comprises 12 residues. CDR3 in amino acids: CASSLFTGELFF. The CDR3 nucleotides are TGTGCCAGCAGCTTATTCACCGGGGAGCTGTTTTTT.

This clonotype was picked up a small number of times. The CDR3 reads CASSLLQGDTQYF. In nucleotides, the CDR3 is TGTGCCAGCAGCTTACTTCAGGGGGATACGCAGTATTTT. The chain is built from TRBV7-3 and TRBJ2-3; D is perhaps TRBD1 (6 bases). CDR1 and CDR2 (germline): SGHTA, FQGTGA. The length of the CDR3 is 13 residues. V gave up 2 bases and J gave up 6 bases, with 9 bases separating them.

Ten or more counts support this clonotype. At one end, the junction sequence differs from germline, possibly due to a read error. V is TRBV5-1 and J is TRBJ2-7, with 10 bases that match TRBD2. This CDR3 region has 15 residues. Germline V gene sequence: CDR1 SGHRS, CDR2 YFSETQ. The CDR3 loop is CASSPGLAVSYEQYF. CDR3 sequence (DNA): TGTGCCAGCAGCCCCGGACTAGCGGTCTCCTACGAGCAGTACTTC.

The chain combines TRBV7-3 with TRBJ2-1, with 10 bases matching TRBD2. The CDR3 totals 14 residues. Germline values: CDR1 SGHTA, CDR2 FQGTGA. J lost 7 bases, V lost 5 bases, and 5 bases had no gene match. CDR3 sequence reads: CASSDASGRNEQFF. The CDR3, as DNA: TGTGCCAGCAGCGACGCTAGCGGGAGAAATGAGCAGTTCTTC.

This clonotype occurred a few times. This chain links TRBV10-3 with TRBJ1-2, with TRBD1 as a possible D gene (6 bases). Looked up from germline, CDR1 is ENHRY and CDR2 is SYGVKD. With 5 bases removed from V and 2 bases from J, the gap between germline ends came to 15 bases. CDR3 length: 15 amino acids. The CDR3 protein is CAISYREPGNYGYTF. The CDR3 DNA reads TGTGCCATCAGTTACAGGGAGCCCGGCAACTATGGCTACACCTTC.

This clonotype was seen just once. This may be a read error: a much more frequent sequence differs by one nucleotide. This CDR3 is missing its conserved last phenylalanine or tryptophan, likely due to a read error. The rearrangement uses TRBV6-5 and TRBJ2-7, with D perhaps matching TRBD1 (6 bases). V was cut by 7 bases and J by 5 bases, with 12 bases left in between. This CDR3 is 12 amino acids long. Germline V gives CDR1 MNHEY, CDR2 SVGAGI. This chain's CDR3 is CASTTGFNEQYL. DNA for the CDR3: TGTGCCAGCACCACAGGGTTCAACGAGCAGTACCTC.

Comments on this clonotype: It is unclear where the CDR3 begins or ends on the DNA, so no DNA is shown, and the CDR3 is as TCRdb lists it. The chain links TRBV29-1 to TRBJ2-4; the table calls TRBD1, which could not be checked here. 16 amino acids form the CDR3, both terminal residues included. Germline V gene sequence: CDR1 SQVTM, CDR2 ANQGSEA. CDR3 sequence: CSVGEWGQGSKNIRYF.

The sample holds one count of this clonotype. The rearrangement links TRBV7-9 to TRBJ1-1; D is possibly TRBD1 (5 bases). In germline, CDR1 is SEHNR, CDR2 FQNEAQ (reference sequence). The CDR3 runs to 12 residues. Between the trimmed V and J ends, which lost 1 base and 9 bases, there was a span of 9 bases. In DNA form, the CDR3 reads TGTGCCAGCAGCTTAGGGGACCCCAAAGCTTTCTTT. Amino acids: CASSLGDPKAFF.

The V and J genes are TRBV20-1 and TRBJ2-5, with D uncertain. CDR3 size: 13 residues. Trimming took off 3 bases at V and 5 bases at J, with 13 bases between the two ends. The germline V gene encodes CDR1 DFQATT and CDR2 SNEGSKA (reference sequence). The CDR3 nucleotides read TGCAGTGCTAGGCTGGCCTCCGGGGAGACCCAGTACTTC. Encoded protein: CSARLASGETQYF.

V is TRBV5-6 and J is TRBJ2-7, with D possibly being TRBD1 (6 bases). The V gene lost 5 bases and the J gene lost 3 bases, with 15 bases spanning the gap. The CDR3 loop spans 14 amino acids. CDR1 is SGHDT, CDR2 YYEEEE, per germline. The DNA of the CDR3 is TGTGCCAGCAGAACCGGGACATCGCGCTACGAGCAGTACTTC. The encoded protein is CASRTGTSRYEQYF.

V is TRBV4-2 and J is TRBJ2-1; TRBD2 aligns across 10 bases. The CDR3 has 19 amino acids. CDR1 LGHNA and CDR2 YNFKEQ come from the germline V gene. V dropped 5 bases and J dropped 0; count of bases not matched to a gene: 13. CDR3 in DNA: TGTGCCAGCAGCTCGGGCTGGGGTAGCGGGAGGAGCTCCTACAATGAGCAGTTCTTC. Translated: CASSSGWGSGRSSYNEQFF.

The chain uses TRBV6-5 and TRBJ2-4; TRBD1 or TRBD2 may be the D gene (5 bases each). The J call is in doubt because the DNA end fits TRBJ2-5 better. The CDR3 consists of 13 residues. Looked up from germline, CDR1 is MNHEY and CDR2 is SVGAGI. Written as DNA, the CDR3 is TGTGCCAGCAGCCCCGGGGCCGCAGGGACCCAGTACTTC. As protein: CASSPGAAGTQYF.

V gene TRBV28 combines with J gene TRBJ2-5, with 9 bases aligning to TRBD1. The germline V gene has CDR1 MDHEN and CDR2 SYDVKM. Trimming took 5 bases from V and 5 from J; bases not matched to a gene: 9. This CDR3 contains 15 residues. This CDR3 is CASSAPTGGFETQYF. The CDR3 DNA is TGTGCCAGCAGTGCTCCGACAGGGGGTTTTGAGACCCAGTACTTC. Based on the CDR3 plus reference TRBV28 and TRBJ2-5, the full variable domain is DVKVTQSSRYLVKRTGEKVFLECVQDMDHENMFWYRQDPGLGLRLIYFSYDVKMKEKGDIPEGYSVSREKKERFSLILESASTNQTSMYLCASSAPTGGFETQYFGPGTRLLVL.

The chain employs TRBV5-1 and TRBJ1-2; TRBD1 aligns across 12 bases. The CDR3 has 14 residues. V shed 5 bases and J 13 bases; nucleotides not matched to a gene: 12. Germline values: CDR1 SGHRS, CDR2 YFSETQ. The CDR3 sequence is CASREAGTGGVGTF. CDR3 sequence (DNA): TGCGCCAGCAGAGAAGCCGGGACAGGGGGCGTCGGCACCTTC. The full variable domain, completed using reference TRBV5-1 and TRBJ1-2, is KAGVTQTPRYLIKTRGQQVTLSCSPISGHRSVSWYQQTPGQGLQFLFEYFSETQRNKGNFPGRFSGRQFSNSRSEMNVSTLELGDSALYLCASREAGTGGVGTFGSGTRLTVV.

The J gene is TRBJ2-3, the V gene TRBV9; D is undetermined. The CDR3 sequence is 14 residues long. Germline CDR1 and CDR2: SGDLS and YYNGEE. V was clipped by 0 bases and J by 2 bases, with 7 bases between them. DNA of the CDR3: TGTGCCAGCAGCGTAGGGCCGGCCACAGATACGCAGTATTTT. It encodes CASSVGPATDTQYF.

The J gene is TRBJ2-5, the V gene TRBV7-2; 10 bases map to TRBD1. J was trimmed by 2 bases and V by 5 bases; bases with no gene match: 5. Germline-derived CDR1 and CDR2 are SGHTA and FQGNSA. CDR3 length equals 15 residues. Written as DNA, the CDR3 is TGTGCCAGCAGCGCCGACAGGGGGCGGCAAGAGACCCAGTACTTC. It encodes CASSADRGRQETQYF.

CDR3 bases: TGTGCCAGCCTGGGATTTCACCCGTGGGGGTACGAGCAGTACTTC. It encodes CASLGFHPWGYEQYF. J is TRBJ2-7 and V is TRBV27; D might be TRBD1 or TRBD2, each matching 5 bases. Trimming pared 8 bases from V and 4 bases from J, leaving 21 bases between. The CDR3 length is 15 residues. The V gene's germline CDR1 is MNHEY and CDR2 SMNVEV (reference sequence).

This clonotype was recorded a few times. V usage is TRBV12-3 or TRBV12-4 and J usage is TRBJ2-3, with TRBD2 matching over 14 bases. The CDR3 is made up of 19 amino acids. The V segment lost 7 bases and the J segment 2 bases; nucleotides outside the gene matches: 14. The CDR3 bases are TGTGCCAGCACTTTGGGACTAGCGGGAGTCGTTGGGCTCACAGATACGCAGTATTTT. The encoded protein is CASTLGLAGVVGLTDTQYF.

This clonotype was detected only a few times. The chain links TRBV6-6 to TRBJ1-4, with 7 bases fitting TRBD1. Unmatched junction bases numbered 13, after V lost 5 bases and J lost 10 bases. Per germline, CDR1 MNHNY and CDR2 SVGAGI (reference sequence). The CDR3 totals 15 residues. CDR3 sequence (DNA): TGTGCCAGCAGTCCCCAGGGGGAGCCGAGGACAAAACTGTTTTTT. Translating gives CASSPQGEPRTKLFF.

The chain joins TRBV10-3 to TRBJ2-3; 11 positions match TRBD2. The CDR3 has 16 amino acids. Trimming cost V 5 bases and J 1 base; bases outside gene matches: 5. Germline V lookup: CDR1 ENHRY, CDR2 SYGVKD. CDR3 DNA sequence: TGTGCCATCAGTACGGGACTAGCGGCGGGCACAGATACGCAGTATTTT. This gives the protein CAISTGLAAGTDTQYF.

This clonotype came up a few times. The gene calls are TRBV27 and TRBJ2-1; D possibly corresponds to TRBD2 (6 bases). CDR3 size: 15 residues. V was shortened by 3 bases and J by 0 bases, with 9 bases between the two germline ends. The germline CDR1 and CDR2 sequences are MNHEY and SMNVEV (reference sequence). CDR3 in DNA: TGTGCCAGCAGTTTTGGGCGGGGCTCCTACAATGAGCAGTTCTTC. It is translated as CASSFGRGSYNEQFF.

This chain uses TRBV6-2 or TRBV6-3 with TRBJ2-7; TRBD2 matches 13 bases. Germline CDR1 and CDR2: MNHEY and SVGEGT. The CDR3 is made up of 15 amino acids. The J segment lost 2 bases and the V segment lost 3 bases, leaving 1 base of the junction unmatched. CDR3 sequence: CASSYGTSGTYEQYF. The CDR3 DNA sequence: TGTGCCAGCAGTTATGGGACTAGCGGGACCTACGAGCAGTACTTC.